In this sample, the clone carrying this T cell receptor beta chain turned up many times. Its cognate antigen is unknown. Trimming removed 0 bases at V and 4 bases at J, with 10 bases between. The germline gives CDR1 SGDLS, CDR2 YYNGEE. This CDR3 contains 14 residues. As the method for making TCR beta libraries, quantitative 5'-RACE with molecular barcodes was used. Via MiXCR, TCRdb re-called the 5' RACE reads, giving one row per CDR3 protein. The data hold over 600,000 distinct CDR3 sequences, with 19% observed a single time. This sample was included in a study of CD8 T cells in ankylosing spondylitis. General study results and limits: Among TCR beta sequences, a motif of several highly homologous variants appeared characteristic of ankylosing spondylitis blood. Clones linked to the disease showed a CD8+ phenotype. They occurred at relatively low frequencies in peripheral blood. Reports say disease-linked clones showed up significantly more in matched ankylosing spondylitis synovial fluid.

The V call is TRBV9, the J call TRBJ2-5; D perhaps matches TRBD1 (6 bases). What was sequenced was blood, either unsorted or a sorted T cell fraction (not recorded which). The receptor's source is a male donor with ankylosing spondylitis. CDR3 protein: CASSVGQGLETQYF. The CDR3, as DNA: TGTGCCAGCAGCGTAGGTCAGGGGCTAGAGACCCAGTACTTC.